These T cell receptor beta chains were read from a single sample in a study of a mutant IDH1 vaccine in newly diagnosed glioma. What these receptors recognize is not known. Clones were sequenced by immunoSEQ multiplex PCR, and TCRdb holds only the in-frame ones, with some missing. The table shows some 45,000 clones, with around 83% occurring only once. Sequences were derived from PBMCs, sampled from a glioma patient whose treatment included an IDH1 peptide vaccine. These receptors came from a woman aged 45-65 years with glioma. The CDR3 runs from the conserved cysteine through the conserved F or W. Fields, in order: CDR3 length, clone size, V gene, J gene, D gene, CDR3 DNA, CDR3 protein. The D gene is left open where the match is weak. The size entry is marked missing in some rows and otherwise reads once, few, many or a size class.

13	-	TRBV9	TRBJ2-7	-	TGTGCCAGCAGCTTACAGGGGGGGTACGAGCAGTACTTC	CASSLQGGYEQYF
17	-	TRBV5-1	TRBJ1-3	-	TGCGCCAGCAGCCCCAATCCGTTCGGGGAAACTGGAAACACCATATATTTT	CASSPNPFGETGNTIYF
14	-	TRBV6-5	TRBJ2-7	-	TGTGCCAGCAGTCAATCAGGGGAGGGCTACGAGCAGTACTTC	CASSQSGEGYEQYF
17	-	TRBV18	TRBJ1-3	TRBD1	TGTGCCAGCTCACCATCCGGGACAGTGATCTCTGGAAACACCATATATTTT	CASSPSGTVISGNTIYF
14	-	TRBV7-9	TRBJ1-2	TRBD1	TGTGCCAGCAGCTCGTCCCGGGACAGGGATGGCTACACCTTC	CASSSSRDRDGYTF
15	-	TRBV28	TRBJ2-6	-	TGTGCCAGCAGTCCCCCGGCCTCTGGGGCCAACGTCCTGACTTTC	CASSPPASGANVLTF
15	-	TRBV18	TRBJ1-6	TRBD1	TGTGCCAGCTCACCAGGGACAGGGGATAATTCACCCCTCCACTTT	CASSPGTGDNSPLHF
15	-	TRBV5-8	TRBJ2-2	-	TGTGCCAGCAGCTTGGTTTTGGCGAACACCGGGGAGCTGTTTTTT	CASSLVLANTGELFF
15	-	TRBV5-8	TRBJ2-2	-	TGTGCCAGCAGGCGGGACAGCGCGAACACCGGGGAGCTGTTTTTT	CASRRDSANTGELFF
12	-	TRBV18	TRBJ2-7	-	TGTGCCAGCTCCAACATGACCTACGAGCAGTACTTC	CASSNMTYEQYF
15	-	TRBV11-2	TRBJ1-3	-	TGTGCCAGCAGCCTAGATACCGGGAGGGGAAACACCATATATTTT	CASSLDTGRGNTIYF
17	once	TRBV30	TRBJ2-6	-	TGTGCCTGGAGTGTCTTGTCACGTCTCTCTGGGGCCAACGTCCTGACTTTC	CAWSVLSRLSGANVLTF
15	-	TRBV18	TRBJ1-5	-	TGTGCCAGCTCGCGACAGACTCAGAGCAATCAGCCCCAGCATTTT	CASSRQTQSNQPQHF
16	-	TRBV4-2	TRBJ1-1	-	TGTGCCAGCAGCCCGGAAAGCGCACAGCTAAACACTGAAGCTTTCTTT	CASSPESAQLNTEAFF
11	-	TRBV4-2	TRBJ2-2	-	TGTGCCGCCGGGAACACCGGGGAGCTGTTTTTT	CAAGNTGELFF
15	-	TRBV2	TRBJ1-2	-	TGTGCCAGCAGGCGCCCACAGGGACCTAACTATGGCTACACCTTC	CASRRPQGPNYGYTF
16	-	TRBV9	TRBJ2-3	-	TGTGCCAGCAGCGTAGGCTCTAGCGAGGGGACAGATACGCAGTATTTT	CASSVGSSEGTDTQYF
11	-	TRBV19	TRBJ1-1	-	TGTGCCAGTAGTATTAGTTCTGAAGCTTTCTTT	CASSISSEAFF
14	-	TRBV9	TRBJ2-3	-	TGTGCCAGCAGCCCTGGGGGCTACACAGATACGCAGTATTTT	CASSPGGYTDTQYF
14	-	TRBV5-5	TRBJ1-2	TRBD1	TGTGCCAGCAGCGGGGACAGGGTAGGGTATGGCTACACCTTC	CASSGDRVGYGYTF
18	once	TRBV15	TRBJ1-6	-	TGTGCCACCAGCAGAGTTAGTGGGGGGAGCTCCTATAATTCACCCCTCCACTTT	CATSRVSGGSSYNSPLHF
14	-	TRBV29-1	TRBJ1-1	TRBD1	TGCAGCGTTGTCGGAGGCAGGGGGACCACTGAAGCTTTCTTT	CSVVGGRGTTEAFF
15	-	TRBV27	TRBJ1-2	TRBD1	TGTGCCAGCAGGACGAGGACAGGGAGGGACTATGGCTACACCTTC	CASRTRTGRDYGYTF
17	few	TRBV5-1	TRBJ1-1	TRBD1	TGCGCCAGCAGCGCATCCGGGACAGGAGAAATGAACACTGAAGCTTTCTTT	CASSASGTGEMNTEAFF
14	-	TRBV25-1	TRBJ1-1	-	TGTGCCAGCAGTGAAGCAAGGGGTGGAACTGAAGCTTTCTTT	CASSEARGGTEAFF
16	-	TRBV15	TRBJ1-4	-	TGTGCCACCAGCACGGGTCCGGGACGGTCGAATGAAAAACTGTTTTTT	CATSTGPGRSNEKLFF
11	-	TRBV11-2	TRBJ2-7	-	TGTGCCAGCAGCCAAATCTACGAGCAGTACTTC	CASSQIYEQYF
16	-	TRBV4-2	TRBJ2-5	TRBD2	TGTGCCAGCAGCCTCGGGACTAGCGGGGGGGCGGAGACCCAGTACTTC	CASSLGTSGGAETQYF
15	-	TRBV18	TRBJ1-2	-	TGTGCCAGCTCACCTCAAGGGGGACGGGGCTATGGCTACACCTTC	CASSPQGGRGYGYTF
12	-	TRBV27	TRBJ1-1	-	TGTGCCAGCAGTCTCCCCCAGGGCGAAGCTTTCTTT	CASSLPQGEAFF
13	few	TRBV2	TRBJ1-5	-	TGTGCCAGCAGTTTCGCTCGCCCTCAGCCCCAGCATTTT	CASSFARPQPQHF
14	-	TRBV5-1	TRBJ2-3	-	TGCGCCAGTACCGCGGCAGGGACCACAGATACGCAGTATTTT	CASTAAGTTDTQYF
13	-	TRBV5-1	TRBJ1-2	TRBD1	TGCGCCAGCAGCTTGGCCGAGGGGGCTGGCTACACCTTC	CASSLAEGAGYTF